Each of the 7 T cell receptor beta chains below was sequenced from the same sample in a study of blood T cell repertoires in COVID-19. TCRdb keeps only in-frame clones here, not all; method: immunoSEQ multiplex PCR. Here the sample spans 150,000 to 200,000 clones, 75% to 85% being singletons. The sequencing input was PBMCs or T cells enriched from blood (not recorded which). The source of these receptors is a woman between 50 and 59 years old with acute COVID-19.

The chain combines TRBV7-9 with TRBJ1-6; TRBD1 might be the D (5 bases). This CDR3 contains 14 residues. Trimming stripped 4 bases from V and 6 bases from J, with 10 bases between. The germline CDR1 and CDR2 sequences are SEHNR and FQNEAQ (reference sequence). CDR3 in amino acids: CASSSGILNSPLHF. In DNA, the CDR3 is TGTGCCAGCAGCTCAGGGATCCTTAATTCACCCCTCCACTTT.

J is TRBJ1-2 and V is TRBV24-1, with a weak D call TRBD1 (6 bases). Trimming pared 7 bases from V and 4 bases from J, leaving 12 bases between. Looked up from germline, CDR1 is KGHDR and CDR2 is SFDVKD. The CDR3 length is 13 residues. CDR3 bases: TGTGCCACCAGCGAGGGGGTGGGCTATGGCTACACCTTC. As protein: CATSEGVGYGYTF.

The table lists this clone with a count of one. The chain joins TRBV4-1 to TRBJ2-3; D is possibly TRBD1 (6 bases). CDR3 size: 14 residues. Deletions cut 3 bases from V and 0 bases from J, with 7 bases between. The germline V gene has CDR1 MGHRA and CDR2 YSYEKL. The CDR3 here is CASSQQGSTDTQYF. CDR3 in DNA: TGCGCCAGCAGCCAGCAGGGGAGCACAGATACGCAGTATTTT.

This clone has more than one count but fewer than ten. This chain uses TRBV7-9 with TRBJ2-7; D call uncertain. The CDR3 has 13 amino acids. CDR1 SEHNR and CDR2 FQNEAQ come from the germline V gene (reference sequence). V lost 1 base and J lost 4, with 8 bases in between. The CDR3 protein is CASSLEAPYEQYV. The CDR3 DNA reads TGTGCCAGCAGCTTAGAAGCACCATACGAGCAGTACGTC.

The V call is TRBV6-6, the J call TRBJ2-1; TRBD1 matches at 7 bases. The CDR3 totals 15 residues. Germline CDR1 MNHNY, CDR2 SVGAGI (reference sequence). Trimming at V came to 8 bases and at J to 2 bases, leaving 9 bases not matched to a gene. Here the CDR3 reads CASLTDRAPYNEQFF. The CDR3 DNA is TGTGCCAGCCTAACCGACAGGGCACCCTACAATGAGCAGTTCTTC.

The chain combines TRBV6-5 with TRBJ2-2; 8 nucleotides agree with TRBD1. The CDR3 covers 16 residues. Germline V gene lookup returns CDR1 MNHEY and CDR2 SVGAGI. With 4 bases clipped from V and 4 bases from J, the junction kept 8 bases outside the gene matches. CDR3 in amino acids: CASSFRQGTVTGELFF. The CDR3 nucleotides are TGTGCCAGCAGTTTTAGACAGGGGACTGTCACCGGGGAGCTGTTTTTT.

The chain uses TRBV3-1 (or the pseudogene TRBV3-2) and TRBJ1-2; 9 nucleotides align to TRBD1. The CDR3 is made up of 16 amino acids. The V segment lost 6 bases and the J segment 4 bases; nucleotides outside the gene matches: 12. Germline V gives CDR1 LGHDT, CDR2 YNNKEL (reference sequence). CDR3: CASSRRDRALSYGYTF. The CDR3 DNA is TGTGCCAGCAGTCGCCGGGACAGGGCCCTAAGCTATGGCTACACCTTC.